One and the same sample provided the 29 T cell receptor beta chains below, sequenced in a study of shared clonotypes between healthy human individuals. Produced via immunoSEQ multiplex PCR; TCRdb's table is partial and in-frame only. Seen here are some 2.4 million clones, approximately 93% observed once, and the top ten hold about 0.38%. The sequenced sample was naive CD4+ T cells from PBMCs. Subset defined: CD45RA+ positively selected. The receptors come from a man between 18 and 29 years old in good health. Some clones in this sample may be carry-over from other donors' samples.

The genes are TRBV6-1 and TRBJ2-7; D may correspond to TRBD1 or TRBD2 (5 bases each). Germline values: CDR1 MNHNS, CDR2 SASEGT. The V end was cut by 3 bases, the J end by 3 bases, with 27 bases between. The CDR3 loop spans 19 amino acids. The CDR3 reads CASSDEGLRARVGGYEQYF. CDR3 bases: TGTGCCAGCAGTGACGAGGGCCTTAGGGCTAGGGTTGGGGGCTACGAGCAGTACTTC.

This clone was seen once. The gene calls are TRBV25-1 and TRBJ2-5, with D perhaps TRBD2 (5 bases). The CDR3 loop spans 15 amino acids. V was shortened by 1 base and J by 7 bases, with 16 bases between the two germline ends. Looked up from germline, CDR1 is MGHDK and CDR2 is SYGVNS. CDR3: CASSESRPGWVTQYF. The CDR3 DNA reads TGTGCCAGCAGTGAATCTCGCCCGGGATGGGTGACCCAGTACTTC.

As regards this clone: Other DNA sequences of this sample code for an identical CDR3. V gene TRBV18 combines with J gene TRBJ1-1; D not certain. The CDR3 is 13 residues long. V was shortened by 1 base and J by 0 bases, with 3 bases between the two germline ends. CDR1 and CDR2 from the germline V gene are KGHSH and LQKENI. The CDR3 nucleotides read TGTGCCAGCTCACCACAGCTGAACACTGAAGCTTTCTTT. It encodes CASSPQLNTEAFF. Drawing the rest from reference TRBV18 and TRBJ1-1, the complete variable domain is NAGVMQNPRHLVRRRGQEARLRCSPMKGHSHVYWYRQLPEEGLKFMVYLQKENIIDESGMPKERFSAEFPKEGPSILRIQQVVRGDSAAYFCASSPQLNTEAFFGQGTRLTVV.

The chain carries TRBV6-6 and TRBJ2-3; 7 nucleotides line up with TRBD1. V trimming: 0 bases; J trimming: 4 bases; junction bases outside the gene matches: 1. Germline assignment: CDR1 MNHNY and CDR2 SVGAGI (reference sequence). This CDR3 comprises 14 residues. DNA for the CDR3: TGTGCCAGCAGTTACTCGGGACAGTCAGATACGCAGTATTTT. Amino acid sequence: CASSYSGQSDTQYF.

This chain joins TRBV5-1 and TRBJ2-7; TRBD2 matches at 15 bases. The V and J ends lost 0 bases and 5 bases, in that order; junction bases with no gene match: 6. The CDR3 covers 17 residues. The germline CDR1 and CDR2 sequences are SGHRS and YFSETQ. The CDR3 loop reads CASSLESGLAGGHEQYF. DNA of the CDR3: TGCGCCAGCAGCTTGGAATCGGGACTAGCGGGAGGACACGAGCAGTACTTC.

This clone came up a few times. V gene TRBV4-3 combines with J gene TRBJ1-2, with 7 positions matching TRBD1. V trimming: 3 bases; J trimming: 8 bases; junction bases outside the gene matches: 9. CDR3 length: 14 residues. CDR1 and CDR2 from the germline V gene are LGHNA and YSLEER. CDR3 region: CASSHETGIRGYTF. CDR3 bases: TGCGCCAGCAGCCATGAGACAGGGATCCGCGGCTACACCTTC.

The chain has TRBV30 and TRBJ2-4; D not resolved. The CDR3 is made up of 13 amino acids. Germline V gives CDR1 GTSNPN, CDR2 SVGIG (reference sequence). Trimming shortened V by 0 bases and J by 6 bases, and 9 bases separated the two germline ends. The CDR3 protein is CAWSVSAGNIQYF. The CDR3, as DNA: TGTGCCTGGAGTGTATCGGCCGGAAACATTCAGTACTTC.

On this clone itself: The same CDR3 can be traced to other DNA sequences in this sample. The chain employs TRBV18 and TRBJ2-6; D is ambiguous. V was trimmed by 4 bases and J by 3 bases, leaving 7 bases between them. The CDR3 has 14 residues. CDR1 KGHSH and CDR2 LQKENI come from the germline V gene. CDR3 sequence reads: CASSQGGGANVLTF. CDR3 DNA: TGTGCCAGCTCACAGGGTGGTGGGGCCAACGTCCTGACTTTC.

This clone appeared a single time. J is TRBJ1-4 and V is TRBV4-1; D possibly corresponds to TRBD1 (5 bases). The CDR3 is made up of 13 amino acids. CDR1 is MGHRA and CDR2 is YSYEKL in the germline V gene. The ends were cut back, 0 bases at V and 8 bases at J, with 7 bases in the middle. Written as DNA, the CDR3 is TGCGCCAGCAGCCAAGATCGGGGCGAAAAACTGTTTTTT. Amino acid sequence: CASSQDRGEKLFF.

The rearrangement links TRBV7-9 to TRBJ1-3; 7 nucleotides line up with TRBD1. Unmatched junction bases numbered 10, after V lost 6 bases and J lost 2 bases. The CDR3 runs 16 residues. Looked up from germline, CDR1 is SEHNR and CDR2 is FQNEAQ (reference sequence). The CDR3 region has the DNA TGTGCCAGCAGTCAGACCGGGACAGACCCTGGAAACACCATATATTTT. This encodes CASSQTGTDPGNTIYF.

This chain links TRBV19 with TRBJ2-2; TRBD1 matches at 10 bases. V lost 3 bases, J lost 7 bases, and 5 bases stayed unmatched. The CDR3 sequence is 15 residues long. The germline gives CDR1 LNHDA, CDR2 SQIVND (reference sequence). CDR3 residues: CASSMTGGAGGELFF. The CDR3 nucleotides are TGTGCCAGTAGTATGACAGGGGGCGCGGGCGGGGAGCTGTTTTTT.

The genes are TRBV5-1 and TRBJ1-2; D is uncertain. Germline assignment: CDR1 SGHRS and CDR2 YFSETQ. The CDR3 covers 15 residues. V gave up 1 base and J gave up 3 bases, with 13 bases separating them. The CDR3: CASSLSIGLDYGYTF. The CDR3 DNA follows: TGCGCCAGCAGCTTGAGTATTGGGCTTGACTATGGCTACACCTTC.

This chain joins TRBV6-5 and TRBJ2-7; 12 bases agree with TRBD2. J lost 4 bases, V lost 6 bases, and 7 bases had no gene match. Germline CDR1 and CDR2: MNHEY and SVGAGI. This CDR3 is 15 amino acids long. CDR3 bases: TGTGCCAGCAGGGCACTAGCGGGAGGTCTATACGAGCAGTACTTC. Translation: CASRALAGGLYEQYF.

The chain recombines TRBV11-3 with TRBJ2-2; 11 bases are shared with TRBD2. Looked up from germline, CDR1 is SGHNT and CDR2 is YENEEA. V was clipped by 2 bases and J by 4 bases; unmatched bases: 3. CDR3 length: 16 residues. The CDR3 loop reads CASSLLAGGGTGELFF. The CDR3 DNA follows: TGTGCCAGCAGCTTACTAGCGGGAGGAGGCACCGGGGAGCTGTTTTTT.

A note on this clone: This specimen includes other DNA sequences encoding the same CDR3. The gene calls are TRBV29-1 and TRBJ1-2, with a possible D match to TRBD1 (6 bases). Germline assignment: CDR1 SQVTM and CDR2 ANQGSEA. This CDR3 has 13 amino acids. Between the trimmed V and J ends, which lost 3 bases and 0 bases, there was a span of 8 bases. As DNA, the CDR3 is TGCAGCGTTGAGGCAGGGGCTAACTATGGCTACACCTTC. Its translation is CSVEAGANYGYTF.

The CDR3 loop is CASSPGGRAKNIQYF. Written as DNA, the CDR3 is TGTGCCAGCAGTCCCGGAGGCCGAGCCAAAAACATTCAGTACTTC. The chain uses TRBV6-5 and TRBJ2-4; possible D gene TRBD2, 5 bases. Per the germline V gene, CDR1 is MNHEY and CDR2 is SVGAGI. The CDR3 spans 15 residues. Trimming pared 5 bases from V and 0 bases from J, leaving 11 bases between.

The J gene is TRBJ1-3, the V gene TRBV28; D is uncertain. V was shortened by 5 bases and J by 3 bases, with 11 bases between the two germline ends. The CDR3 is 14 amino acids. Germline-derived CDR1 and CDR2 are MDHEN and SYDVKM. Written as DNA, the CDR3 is TGTGCCAGCAGTACGATTGGCGGTGGAAACACCATATATTTT. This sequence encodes CASSTIGGGNTIYF.

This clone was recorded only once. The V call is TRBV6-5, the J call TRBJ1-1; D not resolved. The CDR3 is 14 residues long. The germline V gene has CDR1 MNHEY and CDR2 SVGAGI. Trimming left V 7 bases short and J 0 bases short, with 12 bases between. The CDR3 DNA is TGTGCCAGCATTTCTCGGCTACTGAACACTGAAGCTTTCTTT. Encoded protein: CASISRLLNTEAFF.

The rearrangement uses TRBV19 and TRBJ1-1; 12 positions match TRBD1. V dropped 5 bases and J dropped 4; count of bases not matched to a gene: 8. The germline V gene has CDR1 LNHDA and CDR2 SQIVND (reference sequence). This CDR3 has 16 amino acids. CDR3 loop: CASSLGTGGVSTEAFF. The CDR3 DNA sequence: TGTGCCAGTAGTCTAGGGACAGGGGGCGTATCCACTGAAGCTTTCTTT.

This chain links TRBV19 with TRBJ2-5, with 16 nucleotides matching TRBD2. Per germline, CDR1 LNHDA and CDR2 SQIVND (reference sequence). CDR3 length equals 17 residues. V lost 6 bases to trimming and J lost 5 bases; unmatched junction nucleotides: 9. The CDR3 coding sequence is TGTGCCAGTAGCCCGGGACTAGCGGGAGGGCCATGGGAGACCCAGTACTTC. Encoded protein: CASSPGLAGGPWETQYF.

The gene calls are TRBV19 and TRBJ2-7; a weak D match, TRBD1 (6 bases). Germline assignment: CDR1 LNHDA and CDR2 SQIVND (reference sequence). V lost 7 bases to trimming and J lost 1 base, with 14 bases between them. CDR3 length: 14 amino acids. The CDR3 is CASNSRDKSYEQYF. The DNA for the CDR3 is TGTGCCAGTAACTCCCGGGACAAGTCCTACGAGCAGTACTTC.

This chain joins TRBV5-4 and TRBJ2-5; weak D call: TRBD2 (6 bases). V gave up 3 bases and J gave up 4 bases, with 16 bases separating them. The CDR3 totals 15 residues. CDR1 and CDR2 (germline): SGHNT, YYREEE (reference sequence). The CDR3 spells CASSSGPRGGETQYF. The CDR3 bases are TGTGCCAGCAGCTCCGGGCCCCGGGGAGGAGAGACCCAGTACTTC.

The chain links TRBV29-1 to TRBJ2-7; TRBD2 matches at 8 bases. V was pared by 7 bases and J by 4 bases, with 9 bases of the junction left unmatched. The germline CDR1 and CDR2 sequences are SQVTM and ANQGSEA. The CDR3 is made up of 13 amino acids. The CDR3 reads CSAGGRLGYEQYF. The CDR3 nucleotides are TGCAGCGCGGGGGGGCGTCTTGGGTACGAGCAGTACTTC.

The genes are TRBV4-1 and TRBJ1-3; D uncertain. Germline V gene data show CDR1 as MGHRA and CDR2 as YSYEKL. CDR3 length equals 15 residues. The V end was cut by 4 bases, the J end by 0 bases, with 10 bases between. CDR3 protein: CASSPLLNSGNTIYF. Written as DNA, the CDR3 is TGCGCCAGCAGCCCGCTCCTGAACTCTGGAAACACCATATATTTT.

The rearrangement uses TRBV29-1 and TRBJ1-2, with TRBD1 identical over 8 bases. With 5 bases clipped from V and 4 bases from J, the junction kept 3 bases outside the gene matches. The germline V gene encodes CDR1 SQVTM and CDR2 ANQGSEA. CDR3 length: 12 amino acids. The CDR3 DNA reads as TGCAGCGTTATGGGACAGGTCTATGGCTACACCTTC. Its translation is CSVMGQVYGYTF.

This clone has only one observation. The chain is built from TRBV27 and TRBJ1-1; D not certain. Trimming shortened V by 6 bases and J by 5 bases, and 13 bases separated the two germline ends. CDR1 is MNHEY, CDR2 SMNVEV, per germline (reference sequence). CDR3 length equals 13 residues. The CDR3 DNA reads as TGTGCCAGCAGAAAATTCGGGCGAACTGAAGCTTTCTTT. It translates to CASRKFGRTEAFF.

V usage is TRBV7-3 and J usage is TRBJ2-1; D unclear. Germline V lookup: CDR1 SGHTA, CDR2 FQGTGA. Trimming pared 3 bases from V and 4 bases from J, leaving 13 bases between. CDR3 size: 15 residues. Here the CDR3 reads CASSLMGMGYNEQFF. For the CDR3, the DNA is TGTGCCAGCAGCTTGATGGGGATGGGGTACAATGAGCAGTTCTTC.

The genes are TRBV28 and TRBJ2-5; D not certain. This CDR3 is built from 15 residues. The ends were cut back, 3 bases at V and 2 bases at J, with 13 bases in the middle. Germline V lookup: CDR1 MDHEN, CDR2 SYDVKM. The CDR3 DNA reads TGTGCCAGCAGTTTCTCCATGGACGGTCAAGAGACCCAGTACTTC. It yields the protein CASSFSMDGQETQYF.

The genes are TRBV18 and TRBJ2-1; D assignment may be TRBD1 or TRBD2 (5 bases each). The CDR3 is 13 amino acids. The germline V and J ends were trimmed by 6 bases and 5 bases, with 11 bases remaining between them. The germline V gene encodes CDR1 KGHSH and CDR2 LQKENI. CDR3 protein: CASSPGTHNEQFF. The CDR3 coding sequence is TGTGCCAGCTCCCCCGGGACCCACAATGAGCAGTTCTTC.